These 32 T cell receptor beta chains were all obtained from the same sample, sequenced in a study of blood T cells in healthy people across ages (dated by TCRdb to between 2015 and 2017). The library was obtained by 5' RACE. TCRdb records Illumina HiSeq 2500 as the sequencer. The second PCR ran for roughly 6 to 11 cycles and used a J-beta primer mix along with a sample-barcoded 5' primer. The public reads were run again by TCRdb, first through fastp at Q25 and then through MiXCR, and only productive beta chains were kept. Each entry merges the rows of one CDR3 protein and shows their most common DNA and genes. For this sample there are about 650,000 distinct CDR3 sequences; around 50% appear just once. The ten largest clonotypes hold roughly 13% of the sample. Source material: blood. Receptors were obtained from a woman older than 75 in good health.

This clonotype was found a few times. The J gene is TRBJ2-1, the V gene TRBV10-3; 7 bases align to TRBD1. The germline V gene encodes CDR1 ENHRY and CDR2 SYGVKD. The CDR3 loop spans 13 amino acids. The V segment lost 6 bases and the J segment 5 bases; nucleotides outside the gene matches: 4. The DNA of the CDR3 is TGTGCCATCAGCACCGGGACAGACAATGAGCAGTTCTTC. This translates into CAISTGTDNEQFF.

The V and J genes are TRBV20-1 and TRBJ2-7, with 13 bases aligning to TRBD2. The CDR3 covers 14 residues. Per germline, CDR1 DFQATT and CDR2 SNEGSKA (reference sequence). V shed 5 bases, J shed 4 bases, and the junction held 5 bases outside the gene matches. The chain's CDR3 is CSAGPTSGRYEQYF. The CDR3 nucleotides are TGCAGTGCTGGACCGACTAGCGGGAGGTACGAGCAGTACTTC.

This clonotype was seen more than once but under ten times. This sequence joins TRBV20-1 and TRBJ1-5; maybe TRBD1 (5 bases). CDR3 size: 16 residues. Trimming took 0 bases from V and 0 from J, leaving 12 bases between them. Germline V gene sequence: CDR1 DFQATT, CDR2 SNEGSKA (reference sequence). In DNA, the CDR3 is TGCAGTGCTAGAGATACAGGAGGATATAGCAATCAGCCCCAGCATTTT. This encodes CSARDTGGYSNQPQHF.

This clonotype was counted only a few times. The CDR3 sequence: CASSRTGFEAFF. The CDR3 DNA follows: TGTGCCAGCAGTCGGACAGGTTTTGAAGCTTTCTTT. The rearrangement uses TRBV6-1 and TRBJ1-1; 7 bases are a match to TRBD1. Losses at the gene ends were 5 bases for V and 7 bases for J; bases not matched to a gene: 4. The CDR3 has 12 amino acids. Germline V gene sequence: CDR1 MNHNS, CDR2 SASEGT.

CDR3 in amino acids: CASSWIRLKTSGASSYEQYF. In DNA form, the CDR3 reads TGTGCCAGCAGCTGGATTCGCTTGAAGACTAGCGGGGCCTCCTCCTACGAGCAGTACTTC. V is TRBV7-9 and J is TRBJ2-7; 11 bases are shared with TRBD2. The CDR3 runs 20 residues. The V and J ends lost 4 bases and 0 bases, in that order; junction bases with no gene match: 17. In germline, CDR1 is SEHNR, CDR2 FQNEAQ (reference sequence).

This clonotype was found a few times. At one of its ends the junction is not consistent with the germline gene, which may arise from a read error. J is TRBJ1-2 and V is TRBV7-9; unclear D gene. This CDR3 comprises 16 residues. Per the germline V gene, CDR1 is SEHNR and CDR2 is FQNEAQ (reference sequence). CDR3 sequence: CASSKFNPGAVYGHTF. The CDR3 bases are TGTGCCAGCAGCAAGTTTAACCCCGGAGCGGTCTATGGCCACACCTTC.

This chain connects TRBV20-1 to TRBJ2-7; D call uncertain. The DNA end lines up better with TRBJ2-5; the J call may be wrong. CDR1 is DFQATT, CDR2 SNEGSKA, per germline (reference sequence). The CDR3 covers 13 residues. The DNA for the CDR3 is TGCAGTGCTAGTAACCAGAGGCAAGAGACCCAGTACTTC. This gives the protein CSASNQRQETQYF.

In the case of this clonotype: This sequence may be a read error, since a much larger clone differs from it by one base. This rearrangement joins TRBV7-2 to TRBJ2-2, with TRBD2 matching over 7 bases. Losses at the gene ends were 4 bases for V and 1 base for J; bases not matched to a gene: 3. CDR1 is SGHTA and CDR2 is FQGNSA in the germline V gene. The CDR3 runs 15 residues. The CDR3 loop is CASSCGGRNTGELFF. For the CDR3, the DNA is TGTGCCAGCAGCTGCGGCGGGAGGAACACCGGGGAGCTGTTTTTT.

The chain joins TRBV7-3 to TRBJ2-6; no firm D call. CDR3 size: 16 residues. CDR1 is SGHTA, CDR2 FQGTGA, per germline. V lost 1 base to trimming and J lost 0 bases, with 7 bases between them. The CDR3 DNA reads TGTGCCAGCAGCTTAAACGGCGGCTCTGGGGCCAACGTCCTGACTTTC. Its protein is CASSLNGGSGANVLTF.

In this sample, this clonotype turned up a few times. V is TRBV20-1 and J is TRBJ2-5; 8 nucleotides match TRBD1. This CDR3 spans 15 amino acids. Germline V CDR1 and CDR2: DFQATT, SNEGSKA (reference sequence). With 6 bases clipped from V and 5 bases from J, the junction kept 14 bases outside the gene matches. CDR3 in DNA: TGCAGTGCCTTACACAGGGACAGGCCACGGGAGACCCAGTACTTC. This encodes CSALHRDRPRETQYF.

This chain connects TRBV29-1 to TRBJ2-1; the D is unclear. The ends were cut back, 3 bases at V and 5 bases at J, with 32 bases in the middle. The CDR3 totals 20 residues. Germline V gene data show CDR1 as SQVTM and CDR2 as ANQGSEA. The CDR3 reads CSVDRYPPSHKGRNHNEQFF. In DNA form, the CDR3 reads TGCAGCGTTGACCGCTATCCTCCGTCCCACAAAGGTCGGAACCACAATGAGCAGTTCTTC.

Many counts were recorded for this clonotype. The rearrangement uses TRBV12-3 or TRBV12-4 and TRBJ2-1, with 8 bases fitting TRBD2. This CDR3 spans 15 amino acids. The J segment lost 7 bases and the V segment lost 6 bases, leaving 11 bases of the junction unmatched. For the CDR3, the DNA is TGTGCCAGCAGCCCAGGGAGCGGGAGTTTTAATGAGCAGTTCTTC. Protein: CASSPGSGSFNEQFF.

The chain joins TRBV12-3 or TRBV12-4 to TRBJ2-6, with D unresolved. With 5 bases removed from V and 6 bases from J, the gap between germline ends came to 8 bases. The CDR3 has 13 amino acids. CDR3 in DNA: TGTGCCAGCAGTGTTAGTGAGGCCAACGTCCTGACTTTC. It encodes CASSVSEANVLTF.

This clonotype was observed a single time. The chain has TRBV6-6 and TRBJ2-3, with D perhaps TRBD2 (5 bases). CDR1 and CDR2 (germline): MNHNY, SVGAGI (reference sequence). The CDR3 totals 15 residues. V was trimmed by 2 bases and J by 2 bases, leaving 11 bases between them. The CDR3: CASSYNRGNTDTQYF. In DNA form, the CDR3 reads TGTGCCAGCAGTTACAATCGAGGGAACACAGATACGCAGTATTTT.

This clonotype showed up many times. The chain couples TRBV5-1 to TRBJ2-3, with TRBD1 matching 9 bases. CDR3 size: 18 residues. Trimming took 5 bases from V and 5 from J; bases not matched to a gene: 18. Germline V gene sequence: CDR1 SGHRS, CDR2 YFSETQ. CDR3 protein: CASRVGLFTGGSLDTQYF. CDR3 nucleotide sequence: TGCGCCAGCAGAGTTGGCCTTTTTACAGGGGGCTCCCTAGATACGCAGTATTTT.

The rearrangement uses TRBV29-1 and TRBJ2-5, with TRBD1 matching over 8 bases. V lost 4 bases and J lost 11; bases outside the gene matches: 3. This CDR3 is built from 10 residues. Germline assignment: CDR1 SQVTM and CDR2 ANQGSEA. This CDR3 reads CSVVWDRQYF. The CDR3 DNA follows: TGCAGCGTTGTTTGGGACAGGCAGTACTTC.

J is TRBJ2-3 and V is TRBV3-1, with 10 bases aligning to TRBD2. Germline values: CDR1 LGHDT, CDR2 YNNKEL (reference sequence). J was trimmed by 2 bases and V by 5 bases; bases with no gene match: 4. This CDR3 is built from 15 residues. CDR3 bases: TGTGCCAGCAGCGCCGGGACTAGCGTCACAGATACGCAGTATTTT. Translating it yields CASSAGTSVTDTQYF.

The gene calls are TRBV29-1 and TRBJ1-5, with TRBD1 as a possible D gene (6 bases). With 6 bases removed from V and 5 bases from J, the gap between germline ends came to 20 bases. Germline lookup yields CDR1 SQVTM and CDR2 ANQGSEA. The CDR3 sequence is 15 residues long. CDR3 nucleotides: TGCAGCGTACGCGAAGGGGGGGGGCTTGATCAGCCCCAGCATTTT. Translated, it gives CSVREGGGLDQPQHF.

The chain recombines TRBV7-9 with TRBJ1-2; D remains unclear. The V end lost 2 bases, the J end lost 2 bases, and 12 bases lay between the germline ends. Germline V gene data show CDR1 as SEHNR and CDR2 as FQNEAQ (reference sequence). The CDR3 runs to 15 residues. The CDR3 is CASSLFRAQNYGYTF. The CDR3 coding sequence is TGTGCCAGCAGCTTATTTCGGGCACAGAACTATGGCTACACCTTC. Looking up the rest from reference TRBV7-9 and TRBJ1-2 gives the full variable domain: DTGVSQNPRHKITKRGQNVTFRCDPISEHNRLYWYRQTLGQGPEFLTYFQNEAQLEKSRLLSDRFSAERPKGSFSTLEIQRTEQGDSAMYLCASSLFRAQNYGYTFGSGTRLTVV.

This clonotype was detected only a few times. The CDR3 reads CASSLYDGFGELFF. CDR3 DNA sequence: TGTGCCAGCAGCTTATATGATGGGTTCGGGGAGCTGTTTTTT. The chain recombines TRBV7-3 with TRBJ2-2; D is ambiguous. The CDR3 has 14 residues. V lost 2 bases to trimming and J lost 7 bases, with 11 bases between them. CDR1 and CDR2 (germline): SGHTA, FQGTGA.

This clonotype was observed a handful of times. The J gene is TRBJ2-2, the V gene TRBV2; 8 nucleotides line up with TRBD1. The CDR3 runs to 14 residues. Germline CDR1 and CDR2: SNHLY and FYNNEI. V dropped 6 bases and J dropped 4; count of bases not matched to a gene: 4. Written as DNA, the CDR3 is TGTGCCAGCAGGGACACAGGGGGCACCGGGGAGCTGTTTTTT. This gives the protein CASRDTGGTGELFF.

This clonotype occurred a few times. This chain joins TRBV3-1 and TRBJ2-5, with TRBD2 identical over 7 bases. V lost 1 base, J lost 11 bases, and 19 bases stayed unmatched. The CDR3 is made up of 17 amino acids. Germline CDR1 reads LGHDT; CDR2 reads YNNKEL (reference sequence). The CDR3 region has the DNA TGTGCCAGCAGCCAAGGGCCTCTAGCGGCCATACGGAATGAGCAGTACTTC. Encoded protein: CASSQGPLAAIRNEQYF.

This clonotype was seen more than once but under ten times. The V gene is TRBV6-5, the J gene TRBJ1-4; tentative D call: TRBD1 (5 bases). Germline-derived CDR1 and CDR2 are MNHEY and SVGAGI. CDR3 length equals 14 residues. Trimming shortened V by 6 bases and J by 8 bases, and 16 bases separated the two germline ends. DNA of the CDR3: TGTGCCAGCAGCCCGGACACCTGGGGCGAAAAACTGTTTTTT. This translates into CASSPDTWGEKLFF.

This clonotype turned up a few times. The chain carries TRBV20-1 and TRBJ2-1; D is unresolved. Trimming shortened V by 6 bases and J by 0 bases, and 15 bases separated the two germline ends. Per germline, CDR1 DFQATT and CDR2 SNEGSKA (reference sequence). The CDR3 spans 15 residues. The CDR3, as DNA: TGCAGTGCAGTATCCAGCCCGAGCTCCTACAATGAGCAGTTCTTC. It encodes CSAVSSPSSYNEQFF.

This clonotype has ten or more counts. CDR3 coding DNA: TGTGCCAGCAATCCCCCCCGGGAGAAGACTAACAATGAGCAGTTCTTC. This encodes CASNPPREKTNNEQFF. The V call is TRBV11-2, the J call TRBJ2-1; the D gene is possibly TRBD2 (6 bases). V was shortened by 7 bases and J by 5 bases, with 21 bases between the two germline ends. Germline lookup yields CDR1 SGHAT and CDR2 FQNNGV. CDR3 length: 16 residues.

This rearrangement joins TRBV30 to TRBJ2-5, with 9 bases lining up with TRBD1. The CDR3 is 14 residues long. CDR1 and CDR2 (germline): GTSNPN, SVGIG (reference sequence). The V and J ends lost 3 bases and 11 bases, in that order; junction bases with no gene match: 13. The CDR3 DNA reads TGTGCCTGGAGGGGACTATGGACAGGGGAAGAGCAGTACTTC. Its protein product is CAWRGLWTGEEQYF.

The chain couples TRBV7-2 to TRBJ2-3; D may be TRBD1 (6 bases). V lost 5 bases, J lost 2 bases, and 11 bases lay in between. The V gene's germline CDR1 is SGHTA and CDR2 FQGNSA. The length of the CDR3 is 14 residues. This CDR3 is CASSPTGPTDTQYF. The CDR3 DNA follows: TGTGCCAGCAGCCCCACAGGGCCCACAGATACGCAGTATTTT.

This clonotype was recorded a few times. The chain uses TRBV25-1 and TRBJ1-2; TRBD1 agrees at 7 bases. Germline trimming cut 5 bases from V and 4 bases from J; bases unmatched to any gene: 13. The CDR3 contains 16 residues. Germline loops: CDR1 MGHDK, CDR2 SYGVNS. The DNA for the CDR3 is TGTGCCAGCAGTTCCGACAGGGTTTCCCGCACCTATGGCTACACCTTC. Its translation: CASSSDRVSRTYGYTF.

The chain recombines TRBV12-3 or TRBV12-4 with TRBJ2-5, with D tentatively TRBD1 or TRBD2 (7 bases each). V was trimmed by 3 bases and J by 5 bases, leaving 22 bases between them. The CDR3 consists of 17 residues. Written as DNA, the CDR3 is TGTGCCAGCAGTTTTGGTCAGGGGGGGTCCGTTTGGGAGACCCAGTACTTC. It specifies CASSFGQGGSVWETQYF.

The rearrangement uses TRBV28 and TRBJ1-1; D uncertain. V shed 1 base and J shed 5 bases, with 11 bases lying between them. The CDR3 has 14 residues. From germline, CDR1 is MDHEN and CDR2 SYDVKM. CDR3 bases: TGTGCCAGCAGTTTATCTGGGAGGATGACTGAAGCTTTCTTT. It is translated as CASSLSGRMTEAFF.

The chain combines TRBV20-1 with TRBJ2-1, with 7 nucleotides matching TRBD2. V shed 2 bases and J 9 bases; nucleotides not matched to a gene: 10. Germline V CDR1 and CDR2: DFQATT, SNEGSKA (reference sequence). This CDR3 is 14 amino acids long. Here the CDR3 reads CSARKSGEVGEQFF. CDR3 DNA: TGCAGTGCTAGAAAAAGCGGGGAGGTCGGTGAGCAGTTCTTC.

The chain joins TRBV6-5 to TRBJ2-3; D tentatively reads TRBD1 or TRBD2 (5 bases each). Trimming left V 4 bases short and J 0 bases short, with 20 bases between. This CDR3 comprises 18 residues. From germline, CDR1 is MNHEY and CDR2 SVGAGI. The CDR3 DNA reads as TGTGCCAGCAGTTCCCGAGGGGTCTTAGCGCCCAGCACAGATACGCAGTATTTT. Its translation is CASSSRGVLAPSTDTQYF.